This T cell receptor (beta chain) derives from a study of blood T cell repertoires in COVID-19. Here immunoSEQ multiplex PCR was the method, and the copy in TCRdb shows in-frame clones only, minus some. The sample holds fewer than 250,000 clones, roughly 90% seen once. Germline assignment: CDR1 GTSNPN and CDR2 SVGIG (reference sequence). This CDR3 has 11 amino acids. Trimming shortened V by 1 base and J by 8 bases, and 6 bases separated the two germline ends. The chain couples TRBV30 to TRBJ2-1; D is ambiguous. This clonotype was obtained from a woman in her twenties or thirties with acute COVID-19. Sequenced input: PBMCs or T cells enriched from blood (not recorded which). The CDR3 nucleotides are TGTGCCTGGAGTGAACGGGATGAGCAGTTCTTC. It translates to CAWSERDEQFF.